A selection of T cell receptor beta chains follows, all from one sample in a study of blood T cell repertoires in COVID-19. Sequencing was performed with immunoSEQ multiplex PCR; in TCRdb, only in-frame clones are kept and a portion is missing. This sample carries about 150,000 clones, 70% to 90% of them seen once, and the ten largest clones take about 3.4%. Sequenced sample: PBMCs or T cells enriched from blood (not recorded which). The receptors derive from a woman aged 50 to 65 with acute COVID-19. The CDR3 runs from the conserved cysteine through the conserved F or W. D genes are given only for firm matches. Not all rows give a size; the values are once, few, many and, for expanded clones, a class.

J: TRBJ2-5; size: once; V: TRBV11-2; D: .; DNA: TGTGCCAGCAGCTTAGTAGGGGGACACGGGGCCCAGTACTTC; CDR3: CASSLVGGHGAQYF
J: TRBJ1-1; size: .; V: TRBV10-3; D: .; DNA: TGTGCCATCAGTGAAATAGAGAACACTGAAGCTTTCTTT; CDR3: CAISEIENTEAFF
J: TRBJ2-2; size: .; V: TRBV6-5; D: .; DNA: TGTGCCAGCAGTTACGCCGGGTACGCCGGGGAGCTGTTTTTT; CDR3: CASSYAGYAGELFF
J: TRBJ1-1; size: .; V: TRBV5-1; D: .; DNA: TGCGCCAGCAGCTTTGGGGCAGGGGCGTTCGGCACTGAAGCTTTCTTT; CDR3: CASSFGAGAFGTEAFF
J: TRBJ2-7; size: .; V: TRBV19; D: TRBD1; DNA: TGTGCCAGTAGTGCCTACAGGGGCGAGCAGTACTTC; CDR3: CASSAYRGEQYF
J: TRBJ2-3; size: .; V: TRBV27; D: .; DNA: TGTGCCAGCAGTATTCTGACGGGAGAGGGCACAGATACGCAGTATTTT; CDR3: CASSILTGEGTDTQYF
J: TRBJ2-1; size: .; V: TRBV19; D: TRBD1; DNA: TGTGCCAGTAGTATAGGGACAGGGGGTCGGAATGAGCAGTTCTTC; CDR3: CASSIGTGGRNEQFF
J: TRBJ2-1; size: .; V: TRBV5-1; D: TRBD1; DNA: TGCGCCAGCAGCTTACAGGGGGCGATGCACAATGAGCAGTTCTTC; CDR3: CASSLQGAMHNEQFF
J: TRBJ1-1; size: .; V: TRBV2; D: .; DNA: TGTGCCAGCAGTGGCTTGGGGGGGAACACTGAAGCTTTCTTT; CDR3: CASSGLGGNTEAFF
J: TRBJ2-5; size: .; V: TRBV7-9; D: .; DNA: TGTGCCAGCAGCTCGGGACTCGGTCAAGAGACCCAGTACTTC; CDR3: CASSSGLGQETQYF
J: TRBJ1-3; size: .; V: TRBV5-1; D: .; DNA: TGCGCCAGCCGTACAGGGAGCGGAAACACCATATATTTT; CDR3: CASRTGSGNTIYF
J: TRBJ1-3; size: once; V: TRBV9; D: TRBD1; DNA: TGTGCCAGCAGCGTAGAAGGGGGCTCCTTGAGCTCTGGAAACACCATATATTTT; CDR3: CASSVEGGSLSSGNTIYF
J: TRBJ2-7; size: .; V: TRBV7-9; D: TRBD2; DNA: TGTGCCAGCAGTCTAGGGGCAACTAGCGTAGATCTCTACGAGCAGTACTTC; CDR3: CASSLGATSVDLYEQYF
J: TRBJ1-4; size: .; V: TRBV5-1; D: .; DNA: TGCGCCAGCAGCCTTGGGAGGGTGTCTAATGAAAAACTGTTTTTT; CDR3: CASSLGRVSNEKLFF
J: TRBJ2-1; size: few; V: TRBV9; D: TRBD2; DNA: TGTGCCAGCAGCGATAGCGGGAGGGCCACCAATGAGCAGTTCTTC; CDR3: CASSDSGRATNEQFF
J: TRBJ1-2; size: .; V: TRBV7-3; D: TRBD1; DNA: TGTGCCAGCAGCCCCTCCGGGACAGGGGAAGGCTACACCTTC; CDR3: CASSPSGTGEGYTF
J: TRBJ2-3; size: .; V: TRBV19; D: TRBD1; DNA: TGTGCCAGTACCCCGGGACAGTGGGAAAAAGGGGGTCTCACAGATACGCAGTATTTT; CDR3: CASTPGQWEKGGLTDTQYF
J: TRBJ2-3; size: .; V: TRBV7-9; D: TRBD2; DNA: TGTGCCAGCGGACAGGGCACTAGCGGGAGCGCAGATACGCAGTATTTT; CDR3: CASGQGTSGSADTQYF
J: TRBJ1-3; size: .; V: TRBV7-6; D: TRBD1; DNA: TGTGCCAGCAGGGACAGGGGGGTATCTGGAAACACCATATATTTT; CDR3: CASRDRGVSGNTIYF
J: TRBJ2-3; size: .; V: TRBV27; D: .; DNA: TGTGCCAGCAGTCCCGTAGGGGGACCGCTCACAGATACGCAGTATTTT; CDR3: CASSPVGGPLTDTQYF
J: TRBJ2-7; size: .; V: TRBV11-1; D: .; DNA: TGTGCCAGCAGCTTAGCCACAGGGAAGGCCTACGAGCAGTACTTC; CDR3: CASSLATGKAYEQYF
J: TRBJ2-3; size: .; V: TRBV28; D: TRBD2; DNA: TGTGCCAGCAGTCTTAGCGGGACAAGGAATACGCAGTATTTT; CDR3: CASSLSGTRNTQYF
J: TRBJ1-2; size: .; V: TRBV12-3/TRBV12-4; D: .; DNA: TGTGCCAGCAGTCCTGGGCCAGCCTATGGCTACACCTTC; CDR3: CASSPGPAYGYTF
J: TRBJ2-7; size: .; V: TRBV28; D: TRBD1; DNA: TGTGCCAGCAGTTTATTACGGCAGGGGGCCCACGAGCAGTACTTC; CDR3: CASSLLRQGAHEQYF
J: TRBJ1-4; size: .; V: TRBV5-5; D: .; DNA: TGTGCCAGCAGCTTAGACATCGGGAGTGAGGAAAAACTGTTTTTT; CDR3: CASSLDIGSEEKLFF
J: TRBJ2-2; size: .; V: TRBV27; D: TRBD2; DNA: TGTGCCAGCAGTCTACCGGGACTAGCGGGAGACGGGGAGCTGTTTTTT; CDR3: CASSLPGLAGDGELFF
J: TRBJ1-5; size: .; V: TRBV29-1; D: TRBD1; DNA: TGCAGCGTAAGGACAGGGGCGGGCAATCAGCCCCAGCATTTT; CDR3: CSVRTGAGNQPQHF
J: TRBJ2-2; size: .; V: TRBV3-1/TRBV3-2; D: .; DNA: TGTGCCAGCAGCCTTCGACGGGAGCGCTACACCGGGGAGCTGTTTTTT; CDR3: CASSLRRERYTGELFF
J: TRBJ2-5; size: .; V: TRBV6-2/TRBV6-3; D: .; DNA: TGTGCCAGCAGTTATTGGCAGACAAAGATAGGAGGAGAGACCCAGTACTTC; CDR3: CASSYWQTKIGGETQYF
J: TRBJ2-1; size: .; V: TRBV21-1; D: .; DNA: TGTGCCAGCAGCAAATCAAACAATGAGCAGTTCTTC; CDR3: CASSKSNNEQFF
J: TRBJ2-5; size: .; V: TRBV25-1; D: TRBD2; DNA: TGTGCCAGCAGCCCAACGGCGGGAGGGTTGGAGACCCAGTACTTC; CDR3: CASSPTAGGLETQYF
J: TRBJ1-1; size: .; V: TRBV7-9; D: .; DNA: TGTGCCAGCAGACCACAGGGTCTGAACACTGAAGCTTTCTTT; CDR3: CASRPQGLNTEAFF
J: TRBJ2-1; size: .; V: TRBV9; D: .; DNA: TGTGCCAGCAGCGTAGTTAGCGGTTCCTACAATGAGCAGTTCTTC; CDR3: CASSVVSGSYNEQFF